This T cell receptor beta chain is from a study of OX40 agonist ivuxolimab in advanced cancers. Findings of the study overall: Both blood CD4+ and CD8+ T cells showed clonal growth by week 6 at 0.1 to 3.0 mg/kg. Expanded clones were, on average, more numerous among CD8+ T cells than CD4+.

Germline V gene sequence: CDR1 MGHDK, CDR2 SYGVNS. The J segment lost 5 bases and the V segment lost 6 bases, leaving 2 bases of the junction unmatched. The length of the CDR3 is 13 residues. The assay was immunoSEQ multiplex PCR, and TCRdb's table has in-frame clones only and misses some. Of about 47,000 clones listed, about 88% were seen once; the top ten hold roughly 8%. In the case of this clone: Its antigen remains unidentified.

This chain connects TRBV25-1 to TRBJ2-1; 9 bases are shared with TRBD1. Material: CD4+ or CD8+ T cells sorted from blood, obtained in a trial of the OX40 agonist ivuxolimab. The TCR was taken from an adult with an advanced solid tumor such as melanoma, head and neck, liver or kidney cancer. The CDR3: CASRQGANNEQFF. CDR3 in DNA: TGTGCCAGCAGACAGGGGGCCAACAATGAGCAGTTCTTC. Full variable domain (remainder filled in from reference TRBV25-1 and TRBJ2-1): EADIYQTPRYLVIGTGKKITLECSQTMGHDKMYWYQQDPGMELHLIHYSYGVNSTEKGDLSSESTVSRIRTEHFPLTLESARPSHTSQYLCASRQGANNEQFFGPGTRLTVL.